These T cell receptor beta chains were read from a single sample in a study of response to subunit inactivated influenza vaccine. TCRdb redid the calling of the RT-PCR reads with MiXCR, one entry per CDR3 protein. The sample shows hundreds of thousands of distinct CDR3 sequences, approximately 10% of them seen only once. The sequencing used PBMCs from blood, collected 45 days after vaccination. Receptors originate from a man aged 45 to 65 who received an inactivated influenza vaccine. Each CDR3 is given with its conserved first and last residue. Fields, in order: V gene, CDR3 protein.

V gene: TRBV7-9
CDR3 protein: CASSPSDWDTQYF

V gene: TRBV20-1
CDR3 protein: CSAPGRGYEQYF

V gene: TRBV12-3/TRBV12-4
CDR3 protein: CASSFWRGEAFF

V gene: TRBV28
CDR3 protein: CASSLWSDRGSGETQYF

V gene: TRBV5-1
CDR3 protein: CASSSKQGIEKLFF

V gene: TRBV28
CDR3 protein: CASSALGREDYGYTF

V gene: TRBV19
CDR3 protein: CAARPRGEMVYTF

V gene: TRBV24-1
CDR3 protein: CATSDYSGGAGETQYF

V gene: TRBV20-1
CDR3 protein: CSATTGPAEQYF

V gene: TRBV12-3/TRBV12-4
CDR3 protein: CASSLSLRYDEQFF

V gene: TRBV7-8
CDR3 protein: CASSLRFRVF

V gene: TRBV7-9
CDR3 protein: CASSSTRTSGSSYEQYF

V gene: TRBV4-3
CDR3 protein: CASSFRTGTNTEAFF

V gene: TRBV7-2
CDR3 protein: CASSLAFTGLAGGTPRNEQFF

V gene: TRBV5-5
CDR3 protein: CASSPGTGNNQPQHF

V gene: TRBV3-1
CDR3 protein: CASSHGTSGRLNEQFF

V gene: TRBV29-1
CDR3 protein: CSAEGYLNTEAFF

V gene: TRBV4-3
CDR3 protein: CASSQISGISTGELFF

V gene: TRBV24-1
CDR3 protein: CATSVSPGYSTDTQYF

V gene: TRBV5-4
CDR3 protein: CASSPSSRQGGVGPKNIQYF

V gene: TRBV6-5
CDR3 protein: CASSYSIGISATGELFF

V gene: TRBV12-3/TRBV12-4
CDR3 protein: CASTRQGNEQFF

V gene: TRBV20-1
CDR3 protein: CSAAPVTGNTEAFF

V gene: TRBV29-1
CDR3 protein: CSVRTKYTDTQYF

V gene: TRBV29-1
CDR3 protein: CSVGGHMASGHFSTDTQYF

V gene: TRBV7-2
CDR3 protein: CASSQLAGGYNEQFF

V gene: TRBV6-2/TRBV6-3
CDR3 protein: CASSYGGRETDTQYF

V gene: TRBV20-1
CDR3 protein: CSARGVWGYTF

V gene: TRBV14
CDR3 protein: CASSHLGTEAFF

V gene: TRBV28
CDR3 protein: CASSGTGGSNQPQHF

V gene: TRBV13
CDR3 protein: CASSPRDLPREQYF

V gene: TRBV18
CDR3 protein: CASSPRRGQGDYGYTF

V gene: TRBV5-1
CDR3 protein: CASSLETNYEQYF

V gene: TRBV4-2
CDR3 protein: CASSHHAKLAKNIQYF

V gene: TRBV27
CDR3 protein: CASSLDGRPYNEQFF

V gene: TRBV9
CDR3 protein: CASSADPLSGANVLTF

V gene: TRBV5-1
CDR3 protein: CASSLGALQETQYF

V gene: TRBV20-1
CDR3 protein: CSASRTTSTDTQYF

V gene: TRBV6-6
CDR3 protein: CASLDGGTEAFF

V gene: TRBV29-1
CDR3 protein: CSVAHGGSYEQYF

V gene: TRBV28
CDR3 protein: CASTPPLLNTGELFF

V gene: TRBV27
CDR3 protein: CASSFPKPGQGTDTQYF

V gene: TRBV20-1
CDR3 protein: CSARDAGTGDPAQYF

V gene: TRBV10-3
CDR3 protein: CAISESPNTGELFF